These 29 T cell receptor beta chains came from one sample sequenced in a study of cytomegalovirus exposure and HLA in healthy donors. Vbeta (60) and Jbeta (13) primers were used in the PCR. Sequenced by immunoSEQ multiplex PCR; TCRdb stores in-frame clones only, minus some. Counted here are 110,000 to 150,000 clones, nearly 80% occurring once; the ten biggest clones make up 1.7%. What was sequenced was PBMCs. These receptors all stem from a young woman in good health and CMV-seronegative.

V is TRBV4-3 and J is TRBJ2-7; 9 bases agree with TRBD2. The CDR3 is made up of 20 amino acids. The germline gives CDR1 LGHNA, CDR2 YSLEER. The ends lost 4 bases at V and 2 bases at J; junction bases unmatched: 21. The DNA of the CDR3 is TGCGCCAGCAGCCCCGACAGGCCTAGCGGGGCCCCCTCGGGAACCTACGAGCAGTACTTC. It specifies CASSPDRPSGAPSGTYEQYF.

The gene calls are TRBV30 and TRBJ2-1; 7 positions match TRBD1. This CDR3 is built from 14 residues. Germline V gives CDR1 GTSNPN, CDR2 SVGIG (reference sequence). The V and J ends lost 4 bases and 6 bases, in that order; junction bases with no gene match: 9. This CDR3 reads CAWNKGASVNEQFF. The CDR3 nucleotides are TGTGCCTGGAATAAGGGGGCCTCTGTCAATGAGCAGTTCTTC.

This rearrangement joins TRBV5-4 to TRBJ2-1; no clear D. V lost 0 bases and J lost 9, with 7 bases in between. This CDR3 comprises 12 residues. In germline, CDR1 is SGHNT, CDR2 YYREEE (reference sequence). CDR3 residues: CASSLDWSEQFF. The CDR3 DNA follows: TGTGCCAGCAGCTTGGACTGGAGTGAGCAGTTCTTC.

The chain has TRBV19 and TRBJ1-2; tentative D call: TRBD1 (6 bases). The CDR3 spans 15 residues. Germline-derived CDR1 and CDR2 are LNHDA and SQIVND (reference sequence). V was shortened by 4 bases and J by 7 bases, with 19 bases between the two germline ends. DNA for the CDR3: TGTGCCAGTAGTACTAGGGACATACGGGCCTTTGGCTACACCTTC. The encoded protein is CASSTRDIRAFGYTF.

The CDR3 sequence is CASSYMGLNSPLHF. CDR3 sequence (DNA): TGTGCCAGCAGTTACATGGGCCTCAATTCACCCCTCCACTTT. The gene calls are TRBV6-6 and TRBJ1-6; D uncertain. Per germline, CDR1 MNHNY and CDR2 SVGAGI (reference sequence). The CDR3 contains 14 residues. Deletions cut 2 bases from V and 7 bases from J, with 9 bases between.

The V call is TRBV6-5, the J call TRBJ1-1, with D perhaps matching TRBD1 (6 bases). This CDR3 has 13 residues. V was pared by 5 bases and J by 1 base, with 8 bases between. Germline V lookup: CDR1 MNHEY, CDR2 SVGAGI. The DNA of the CDR3 is TGTGCCAGCAGTCCACAGGGGAACACTGAAGCTTTCTTT. Encoded protein: CASSPQGNTEAFF.

This rearrangement joins TRBV7-9 to TRBJ1-2; D gene ambiguous. V was pared by 4 bases and J by 4 bases, with 10 bases between. Looked up from germline, CDR1 is SEHNR and CDR2 is FQNEAQ (reference sequence). The CDR3 contains 13 residues. The chain's CDR3 is CASSYLNGYGYTF. CDR3 DNA sequence: TGTGCCAGCAGCTACCTAAACGGCTATGGCTACACCTTC.

The rearrangement links TRBV10-2 to TRBJ1-4; a possible D gene is TRBD1 (5 bases). Trimming pared 6 bases from V and 3 bases from J, leaving 8 bases between. Germline CDR1 reads WSHSY; CDR2 reads SAAADI. The CDR3 has 13 residues. CDR3 bases: TGCGCCAGCAGGGGAGGGGCTAATGAAAAACTGTTTTTT. Translating gives CASRGGANEKLFF.

This CDR3 reads CASSAADRNTEAFF. DNA for the CDR3: TGTGCCTCAAGCGCCGCGGACAGGAACACTGAAGCTTTCTTT. This rearrangement joins TRBV19 to TRBJ1-1; tentative D call: TRBD1 (6 bases). Germline lookup yields CDR1 LNHDA and CDR2 SQIVND (reference sequence). V lost 11 bases and J 1 base, leaving 17 bases between the germline ends. The CDR3 contains 14 residues. Combining the CDR3 with reference TRBV19 and TRBJ1-1 gives the whole variable domain DGGITQSPKYLFRKEGQNVTLSCEQNLNHDAMYWYRQDPGQGLRLIYYSQIVNDFQKGDIAEGYSVSREKKESFPLTVTSAQKNPTAFYLCASSAADRNTEAFFGQGTRLTVV.

This sequence joins TRBV5-1 and TRBJ2-2; tentatively, D is TRBD2 (7 bases). This CDR3 spans 16 amino acids. V was trimmed by 4 bases and J by 0 bases, leaving 13 bases between them. From germline, CDR1 is SGHRS and CDR2 YFSETQ. CDR3 DNA sequence: TGCGCCAGCAGCCAAGCCGGGGGGCCGAACACCGGGGAGCTGTTTTTT. Translating gives CASSQAGGPNTGELFF.

This chain links TRBV27 with TRBJ2-2, with D tentatively TRBD2 (5 bases). The germline V gene has CDR1 MNHEY and CDR2 SMNVEV (reference sequence). Trimming removed 6 bases at V and 1 base at J, with 9 bases between. This CDR3 has 14 amino acids. CDR3 residues: CASRRSGNTGELFF. The CDR3 bases are TGTGCCAGCAGGAGAAGCGGGAACACCGGGGAGCTGTTTTTT.

This clone was detected a few times. This sequence joins TRBV7-2 and TRBJ1-2; tentatively, D is TRBD1 (5 bases). The V end lost 5 bases, the J end lost 8 bases, and 12 bases lay between the germline ends. The CDR3 has 12 amino acids. The V gene's germline CDR1 is SGHTA and CDR2 FQGNSA. CDR3 sequence (DNA): TGTGCCAGCAGCCTCGACAGCCGAGGCTACACCTTC. Amino acid sequence: CASSLDSRGYTF. Complete variable domain (other parts from reference TRBV7-2 and TRBJ1-2): GAGVSQSPSNKVTEKGKDVELRCDPISGHTALYWYRQSLGQGLEFLIYFQGNSAPDKSGLPSDRFSAERTGGSVSTLTIQRTQQEDSAVYLCASSLDSRGYTFGSGTRLTVV.

This clone has only one observation. The junction differs from germline at one of its ends, possibly a read error. This chain links TRBV14 with TRBJ2-1, with 9 nucleotides matching TRBD1. Germline lookup yields CDR1 SGHDN and CDR2 FVKESK. This CDR3 spans 17 amino acids. The CDR3: CASSPEAGTGSGNERFF. The CDR3 DNA follows: TGTGCCAGCAGCCCTGAAGCCGGGACAGGGAGTGGCAATGAGCGGTTCTTC.

The V call is TRBV30, the J call TRBJ1-1; D unclear. Per the germline V gene, CDR1 is GTSNPN and CDR2 is SVGIG (reference sequence). This CDR3 spans 11 amino acids. V lost 5 bases and J 1 base, leaving 5 bases between the germline ends. CDR3 region: CAWGRNTEAFF. Written as DNA, the CDR3 is TGTGCCTGGGGCAGGAACACTGAAGCTTTCTTT.

The chain employs TRBV5-1 and TRBJ2-7; a weak D match, TRBD2 (6 bases). The V end was cut by 2 bases, the J end by 0 bases, with 9 bases between. The CDR3 has 14 amino acids. Germline values: CDR1 SGHRS, CDR2 YFSETQ. This chain's CDR3 is CASSFGGASYEQYF. In nucleotides, the CDR3 is TGCGCCAGCAGCTTTGGCGGGGCCTCCTACGAGCAGTACTTC.

J is TRBJ1-2 and V is TRBV7-3; D might be TRBD1 (5 bases). V was clipped by 2 bases and J by 8 bases, with 18 bases between them. CDR3 size: 15 residues. Germline V gene sequence: CDR1 SGHTA, CDR2 FQGTGA. Here the CDR3 reads CASSLSQGSIGGYTF. The CDR3 bases are TGTGCCAGCAGCTTATCTCAGGGCTCGATCGGGGGCTACACCTTC.

The V call is TRBV30, the J call TRBJ2-7; D gene uncertain. There are 13 residues in the CDR3. Germline V gene data show CDR1 as GTSNPN and CDR2 as SVGIG (reference sequence). Trimming shortened V by 0 bases and J by 7 bases, and 13 bases separated the two germline ends. CDR3 sequence (DNA): TGTGCCTGGAGTGTCCGGGTCATAGGAGAGCAGTACTTC. The encoded protein is CAWSVRVIGEQYF. Together with reference TRBV30 and TRBJ2-7, the CDR3 gives the full variable domain: SQTIHQWPATLVQPVGSPLSLECTVEGTSNPNLYWYRQAAGRGLQLLFYSVGIGQISSEVPQNLSASRPQDRQFILSSKKLLLSDSGFYLCAWSVRVIGEQYFGPGTRLTVT.

The chain combines TRBV7-3 with TRBJ2-2; 7 bases map to TRBD1. Per the germline V gene, CDR1 is SGHTA and CDR2 is FQGTGA. The V gene end was trimmed by 5 bases and the J gene end by 4 bases; junction bases not matched to a gene: 10. This CDR3 contains 16 residues. The CDR3 DNA reads as TGTGCCAGCAGCCGAACCGGGACAGCCATCACCGGGGAGCTGTTTTTT. Its translation: CASSRTGTAITGELFF.

This clone appeared a few times. This chain joins TRBV7-7 and TRBJ2-6; TRBD1 matches 9 bases. The CDR3 is 17 amino acids. In germline, CDR1 is SSHAT, CDR2 FNYEAQ (reference sequence). With V trimmed by 5 bases and J by 1 base, 6 bases remained unmatched. CDR3 coding DNA: TGTGCCAGCAGCCCGGACAGGGGACTGTCTGGGGCCAACGTCCTGACTTTC. It translates to CASSPDRGLSGANVLTF.

This clone appeared a few times. The chain is built from TRBV6-5 and TRBJ2-4, with D tentatively TRBD2 (6 bases). The germline V gene encodes CDR1 MNHEY and CDR2 SVGAGI. V was trimmed by 7 bases and J by 0 bases, leaving 13 bases between them. The CDR3 runs 15 residues. The CDR3 region is CASKQAGAAKNIQYF. The CDR3 coding sequence is TGTGCCAGCAAACAAGCGGGCGCAGCCAAAAACATTCAGTACTTC.

The chain employs TRBV28 and TRBJ1-2; D gene unclear. The V gene lost 6 bases and the J gene lost 5 bases, with 13 bases spanning the gap. Germline V lookup: CDR1 MDHEN, CDR2 SYDVKM. There are 13 residues in the CDR3. The CDR3 region has the DNA TGTGCCAGCAGCGCAACGGGTAAATATGGCTACACCTTC. The encoded protein is CASSATGKYGYTF.

There are a few counts of this clone. CDR3 sequence (DNA): TGCGCCAGCAGCCAAGAACCCTCAGCCTACAATGAGCAGTTCTTC. Amino acid sequence: CASSQEPSAYNEQFF. The chain links TRBV4-1 to TRBJ2-1, with D uncertain. Trimming pared 0 bases from V and 2 bases from J, leaving 8 bases between. Germline CDR1 is MGHRA and CDR2 is YSYEKL. The length of the CDR3 is 15 residues.

The J gene is TRBJ2-1, the V gene TRBV7-7; TRBD1 matches at 8 bases. J lost 4 bases, V lost 5 bases, and 7 bases had no gene match. CDR3 length: 15 amino acids. CDR1 is SSHAT, CDR2 FNYEAQ, per germline (reference sequence). CDR3 DNA sequence: TGTGCCAGCAGCCCTGGACAGGGACCATACAATGAGCAGTTCTTC. Translated, it gives CASSPGQGPYNEQFF.

The genes are TRBV6-5 and TRBJ2-2; maybe TRBD2 (6 bases). CDR1 MNHEY and CDR2 SVGAGI come from the germline V gene. V lost 0 bases, J lost 1 base, and 9 bases lay in between. The CDR3 consists of 16 residues. The CDR3 region has the DNA TGTGCCAGCAGTTACTCAGGGCGGGGGAACACCGGGGAGCTGTTTTTT. It specifies CASSYSGRGNTGELFF.

This chain joins TRBV5-1 and TRBJ2-1; no reliable D call. Trimming shortened V by 0 bases and J by 7 bases, and 8 bases separated the two germline ends. Germline CDR1 reads SGHRS; CDR2 reads YFSETQ. The CDR3 sequence is 13 residues long. CDR3 in DNA: TGCGCCAGCAGCTTGGTGCCACAAAATGAGCAGTTCTTC. Translation: CASSLVPQNEQFF.

This clone was seen only once. The V call is TRBV4-3, the J call TRBJ2-6; 7 nucleotides line up with TRBD1. Germline V gene data show CDR1 as LGHNA and CDR2 as YSLEER. This CDR3 is built from 15 residues. V shed 3 bases and J 2 bases; nucleotides not matched to a gene: 1. CDR3 protein: CASSQTGPGANVLTF. CDR3 bases: TGCGCCAGCAGCCAGACAGGGCCTGGGGCCAACGTCCTGACTTTC.

The chain links TRBV5-1 to TRBJ2-7, with TRBD1 matching over 9 bases. J lost 3 bases, V lost 3 bases, and 7 bases had no gene match. CDR1 is SGHRS, CDR2 YFSETQ, per germline. CDR3 length: 15 amino acids. CDR3 sequence reads: CASSWGGTGSYEQYF. CDR3 nucleotide sequence: TGCGCCAGCAGCTGGGGGGGGACAGGGAGCTACGAGCAGTACTTC. Full variable domain (outside the CDR3, taken from reference TRBV5-1 and TRBJ2-7): KAGVTQTPRYLIKTRGQQVTLSCSPISGHRSVSWYQQTPGQGLQFLFEYFSETQRNKGNFPGRFSGRQFSNSRSEMNVSTLELGDSALYLCASSWGGTGSYEQYFGPGTRLTVT.

The gene calls are TRBV10-1 and TRBJ1-2; tentative D call: TRBD1 (6 bases). There are 15 residues in the CDR3. With 3 bases removed from V and 5 bases from J, the gap between germline ends came to 16 bases. The germline V gene encodes CDR1 WNHNN and CDR2 SYGVQD (reference sequence). CDR3 loop: CASSDDQGLRYGYTF. For the CDR3, the DNA is TGCGCCAGCAGTGACGATCAGGGGTTACGATATGGCTACACCTTC.

The chain uses TRBV27 and TRBJ2-7; a weak D match, TRBD1 (5 bases). CDR1 and CDR2 from the germline V gene are MNHEY and SMNVEV (reference sequence). Trimming took off 5 bases at V and 4 bases at J, with 9 bases between the two ends. The CDR3 contains 12 residues. The CDR3 region has the DNA TGTGCCAGCAGTGTCACAGGTTACGAGCAGTACTTC. This codes for CASSVTGYEQYF.